The 21 T cell receptor beta chains listed next were all sequenced from one sample in a study of T cell responses to AZD1222 COVID-19 vaccine. This table comes from immunoSEQ multiplex PCR, and its TCRdb copy is limited to in-frame clones, with some not included. The data show roughly 160,000 clones, about nine tenths seen once. Sequences were derived from peripheral blood, sampled on day 0 of AZD1222 vaccination. Receptor source: an adult in good health.

Here the CDR3 reads CASSPLGSGDEQYF. CDR3 DNA: TGTGCCAGCTCACCACTGGGCAGTGGGGACGAGCAGTACTTC. This chain links TRBV18 with TRBJ2-7, with D hard to call. Per the germline V gene, CDR1 is KGHSH and CDR2 is LQKENI. The CDR3 is 14 residues long. The ends were cut back, 1 base at V and 5 bases at J, with 12 bases in the middle.

This clone showed up just once. The rearrangement joins TRBV11-3 to TRBJ2-3; D gene unclear. The germline V and J ends were trimmed by 5 bases and 7 bases, with 10 bases remaining between them. This CDR3 has 12 residues. Germline V lookup: CDR1 SGHNT, CDR2 YENEEA. The CDR3 loop is CASSRGANTQYF. The DNA of the CDR3 is TGTGCCAGCAGCCGAGGAGCAAATACGCAGTATTTT.

The gene calls are TRBV9 and TRBJ1-3; D is ambiguous. Germline V gene sequence: CDR1 SGDLS, CDR2 YYNGEE. Trimming cost V 0 bases and J 8 bases, with 9 bases left between them. The CDR3 is 13 residues long. The chain's CDR3 is CASSVADRDTIYF. CDR3 nucleotide sequence: TGTGCCAGCAGCGTAGCCGATAGGGACACCATATATTTT.

This chain connects TRBV4-1 to TRBJ2-2, with D perhaps TRBD1 (6 bases). Germline V gene data show CDR1 as MGHRA and CDR2 as YSYEKL. This CDR3 region has 13 residues. V lost 6 bases and J lost 5, with 10 bases in between. CDR3 sequence: CASSPQGTGELFF. CDR3 DNA sequence: TGCGCCAGCAGTCCACAGGGTACCGGGGAGCTGTTTTTT.

V usage is TRBV10-1 and J usage is TRBJ1-1, with TRBD1 matching over 8 bases. Trimming cost V 2 bases and J 5 bases; bases outside gene matches: 1. The length of the CDR3 is 13 residues. Germline lookup yields CDR1 WNHNN and CDR2 SYGVQD (reference sequence). The CDR3 nucleotides are TGCGCCAGCAGTGAGACAGGGGGTACTGAAGCTTTCTTT. Amino acids: CASSETGGTEAFF.

This clone appeared once. J is TRBJ1-5 and V is TRBV28; 9 nucleotides agree with TRBD1. J was trimmed by 6 bases and V by 1 base; bases with no gene match: 4. CDR1 is MDHEN, CDR2 SYDVKM, per germline. This CDR3 region has 15 residues. As DNA, the CDR3 is TGTGCCAGCAGTTTATTACAGGGGGCGTTTCAGCCCCAGCATTTT. This codes for CASSLLQGAFQPQHF.

The J gene is TRBJ1-6, the V gene TRBV6-6; 8 bases map to TRBD1. Germline CDR1 and CDR2: MNHNY and SVGAGI (reference sequence). This CDR3 spans 15 amino acids. V lost 4 bases and J lost 7; bases outside the gene matches: 6. CDR3 sequence reads: CASSSRGRWNSPLHF. The CDR3 region has the DNA TGTGCCAGCAGTTCCAGGGGGCGCTGGAATTCACCCCTCCACTTT.

V gene TRBV5-1 combines with J gene TRBJ2-3; D is unresolved. Germline CDR1 and CDR2: SGHRS and YFSETQ. The ends were cut back, 0 bases at V and 5 bases at J, with 13 bases in the middle. This CDR3 has 15 residues. DNA of the CDR3: TGCGCCAGCAGCTTGGGCATTAGTGGTGGAGATACGCAGTATTTT. Translated: CASSLGISGGDTQYF.

The V and J genes are TRBV9 and TRBJ2-7; 11 bases are shared with TRBD2. Germline-derived CDR1 and CDR2 are SGDLS and YYNGEE. Trimming at V came to 3 bases and at J to 6 bases, leaving 11 bases not matched to a gene. CDR3 length: 16 amino acids. The CDR3 DNA is TGTGCCAGCAGCGGGGTAGCGGGGGGGCCTTTTGGCGAGCAGTACTTC. Translated: CASSGVAGGPFGEQYF.

This chain connects TRBV12-5 to TRBJ2-2; a weak D match, TRBD1 (5 bases). Trimming took 0 bases from V and 5 from J, leaving 13 bases between them. The CDR3 runs 16 residues. Germline V gives CDR1 LGHNT, CDR2 FRNRAP. As DNA, the CDR3 is TGTGCTAGTGGTTTGGTACTTTCCAGGGATACCGGGGAGCTGTTTTTT. Its protein is CASGLVLSRDTGELFF.

V gene TRBV4-1 combines with J gene TRBJ2-7, with 11 bases that match TRBD1. Germline lookup yields CDR1 MGHRA and CDR2 YSYEKL. This CDR3 is 16 amino acids long. The V and J ends lost 0 bases and 1 base, in that order; junction bases with no gene match: 2. CDR3 sequence: CASSQDRDRGSYEQYF. For the CDR3, the DNA is TGCGCCAGCAGCCAAGATCGGGACAGGGGGTCCTACGAGCAGTACTTC.

The rearrangement uses TRBV28 and TRBJ1-3, with D maybe TRBD1 (5 bases). The length of the CDR3 is 17 residues. V was trimmed by 3 bases and J by 2 bases, leaving 17 bases between them. CDR1 is MDHEN, CDR2 SYDVKM, per germline. This CDR3 is CASSFAVLGGTGNTIYF. DNA for the CDR3: TGTGCCAGCAGTTTCGCCGTTTTGGGGGGTACTGGAAACACCATATATTTT.

V is TRBV7-3 and J is TRBJ1-4, with D possibly TRBD1 on 6 matching bases. The V gene's germline CDR1 is SGHTA and CDR2 FQGTGA. The length of the CDR3 is 20 residues. The V end lost 5 bases, the J end lost 6 bases, and 31 bases lay between the germline ends. The CDR3, as DNA: TGTGCCAGCAGCCAATACGGGGGCAGGAAGAATTCCCACGGGGATGAAAAACTGTTTTTT. Encoded protein: CASSQYGGRKNSHGDEKLFF.

This chain links TRBV6-5 with TRBJ2-1; possibly TRBD1 for D (6 bases). The CDR3 is 14 amino acids. CDR1 is MNHEY, CDR2 SVGAGI, per germline. V shed 6 bases and J shed 1 base, with 10 bases lying between them. In DNA form, the CDR3 reads TGTGCCAGCAGCCTAGGACAGTCCTACAATGAGCAGTTCTTC. Translating gives CASSLGQSYNEQFF.

The chain employs TRBV28 and TRBJ1-5; TRBD1 agrees at 9 bases. Per the germline V gene, CDR1 is MDHEN and CDR2 is SYDVKM. Germline trimming cut 4 bases from V and 6 bases from J; bases unmatched to any gene: 10. This CDR3 region has 16 residues. CDR3 sequence: CASSSFTGGGGQPQHF. In DNA, the CDR3 is TGTGCCAGCAGTTCATTCACAGGGGGCGGCGGTCAGCCCCAGCATTTT.

The chain uses TRBV6-1 and TRBJ2-1, with D tentatively TRBD1 or TRBD2 (6 bases each). The CDR3 runs 14 residues. V lost 8 bases and J 5 bases, leaving 16 bases between the germline ends. Germline-derived CDR1 and CDR2 are MNHNS and SASEGT. The chain's CDR3 is CASSGTRGDNEQFF. CDR3 DNA sequence: TGTGCCAGCTCAGGGACAAGGGGGGACAATGAGCAGTTCTTC.

The chain links TRBV7-6 to TRBJ2-3, with 7 nucleotides matching TRBD2. The V gene end was trimmed by 5 bases and the J gene end by 0 bases; junction bases not matched to a gene: 8. The CDR3 runs to 16 residues. Germline CDR1 reads SGHVS; CDR2 reads FNYEAQ. The chain's CDR3 is CASSPLTSASTDTQYF. The CDR3 DNA reads TGTGCCAGCAGCCCCCTAACTAGCGCCAGCACAGATACGCAGTATTTT.

This chain uses TRBV7-5 with TRBJ1-1; the table assigns TRBD1, which was not confirmed against the DNA. TRBV7-5 is designated a pseudogene. The CDR3 runs 16 residues. As DNA, the CDR3 is TGTGCCAGAAGCAATTTGTACAGGGCATTGAACACTGAAGCTTTCTTT. It is translated as CARSNLYRALNTEAFF.

This chain links TRBV6-6 with TRBJ2-2; 9 nucleotides agree with TRBD2. The CDR3 sequence is 19 residues long. Germline V gene data show CDR1 as MNHNY and CDR2 as SVGAGI (reference sequence). V gave up 5 bases and J gave up 2 bases; unmatched junction bases: 15. The CDR3 reads CASSRPRERGVSNTGELFF. CDR3 coding DNA: TGTGCCAGCAGTCGCCCCAGGGAGCGGGGGGTCTCAAACACCGGGGAGCTGTTTTTT.

The V gene is TRBV18, the J gene TRBJ1-1; the D gene is possibly TRBD1 (5 bases). V lost 1 base to trimming and J lost 5 bases, with 17 bases between them. This CDR3 is 16 amino acids long. CDR1 is KGHSH, CDR2 LQKENI, per germline. The CDR3 nucleotides are TGTGCCAGCTCACCACTCCCCCCAGGGTTTATGACTGAAGCTTTCTTT. Translation: CASSPLPPGFMTEAFF.

The J gene is TRBJ2-2, the V gene TRBV11-3; no reliable D call. V was shortened by 3 bases and J by 3 bases, with 8 bases between the two germline ends. CDR1 SGHNT and CDR2 YENEEA come from the germline V gene. The CDR3 length is 14 residues. DNA of the CDR3: TGTGCCAGCAGCTTTCAAGGAGACACCGGGGAGCTGTTTTTT. This codes for CASSFQGDTGELFF.